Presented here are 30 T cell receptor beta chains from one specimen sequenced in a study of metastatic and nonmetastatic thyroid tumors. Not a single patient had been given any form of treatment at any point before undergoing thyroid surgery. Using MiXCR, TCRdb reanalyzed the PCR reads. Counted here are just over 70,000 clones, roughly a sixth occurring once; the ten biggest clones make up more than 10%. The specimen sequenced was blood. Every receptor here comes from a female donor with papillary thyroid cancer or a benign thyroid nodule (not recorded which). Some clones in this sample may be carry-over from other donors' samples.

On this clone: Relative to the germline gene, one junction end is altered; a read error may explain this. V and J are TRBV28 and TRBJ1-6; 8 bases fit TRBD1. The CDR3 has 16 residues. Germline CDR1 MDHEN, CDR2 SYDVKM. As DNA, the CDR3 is TGTGCCAGCAGTTTACAGGGGGCGCCCTATGATTCACCCCTCCACTTT. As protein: CASSLQGAPYDSPLHF.

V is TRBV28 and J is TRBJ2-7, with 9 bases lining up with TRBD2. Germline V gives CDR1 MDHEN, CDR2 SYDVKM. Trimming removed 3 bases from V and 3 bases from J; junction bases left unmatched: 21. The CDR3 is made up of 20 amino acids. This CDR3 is CASSLGVTSGPRKPFYEQYF. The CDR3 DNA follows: TGTGCCAGCAGTTTGGGGGTTACTAGCGGGCCCAGGAAACCCTTCTACGAGCAGTACTTC.

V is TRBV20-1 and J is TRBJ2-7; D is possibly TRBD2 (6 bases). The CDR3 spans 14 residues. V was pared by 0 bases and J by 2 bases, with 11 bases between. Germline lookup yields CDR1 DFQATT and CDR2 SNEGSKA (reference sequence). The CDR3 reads CSAREGGFAYEQYF. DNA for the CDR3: TGCAGTGCTAGAGAAGGAGGGTTCGCCTACGAGCAGTACTTC.

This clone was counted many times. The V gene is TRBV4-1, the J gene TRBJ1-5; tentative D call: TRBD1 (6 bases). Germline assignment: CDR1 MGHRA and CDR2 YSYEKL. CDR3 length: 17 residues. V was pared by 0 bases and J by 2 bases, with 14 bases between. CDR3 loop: CASSQEGAGSGNQPQHF. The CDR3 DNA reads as TGCGCCAGCAGCCAAGAGGGGGCAGGGTCGGGCAATCAGCCCCAGCATTTT.

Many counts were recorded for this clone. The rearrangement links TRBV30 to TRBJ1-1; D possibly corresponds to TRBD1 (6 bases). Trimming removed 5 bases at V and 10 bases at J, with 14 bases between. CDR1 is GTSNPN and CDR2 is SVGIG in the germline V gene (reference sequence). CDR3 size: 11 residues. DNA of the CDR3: TGTGCCTGGGGGAGGGGGGGGACAGCTTTCTTT. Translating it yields CAWGRGGTAFF.

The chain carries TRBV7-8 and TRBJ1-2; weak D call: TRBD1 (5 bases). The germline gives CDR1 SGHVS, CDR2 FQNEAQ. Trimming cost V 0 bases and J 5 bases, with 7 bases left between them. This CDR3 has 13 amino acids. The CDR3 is CASSLAQGYGYTF. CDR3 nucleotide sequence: TGTGCCAGCAGCTTAGCGCAGGGTTATGGCTACACCTTC.

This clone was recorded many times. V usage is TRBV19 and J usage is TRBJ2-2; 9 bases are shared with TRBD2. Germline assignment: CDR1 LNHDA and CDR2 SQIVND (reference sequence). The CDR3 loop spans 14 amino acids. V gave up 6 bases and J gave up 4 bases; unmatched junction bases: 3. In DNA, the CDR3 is TGTGCCAGTAGATTTAGCGGGAGCACCGGGGAGCTGTTTTTT. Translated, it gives CASRFSGSTGELFF.

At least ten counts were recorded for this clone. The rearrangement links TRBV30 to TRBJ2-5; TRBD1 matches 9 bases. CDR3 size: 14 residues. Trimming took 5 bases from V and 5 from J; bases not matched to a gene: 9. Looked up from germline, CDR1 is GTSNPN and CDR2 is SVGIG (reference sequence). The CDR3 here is CAWGRTGVGETQYF. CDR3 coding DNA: TGTGCCTGGGGGAGGACAGGGGTTGGGGAGACCCAGTACTTC.

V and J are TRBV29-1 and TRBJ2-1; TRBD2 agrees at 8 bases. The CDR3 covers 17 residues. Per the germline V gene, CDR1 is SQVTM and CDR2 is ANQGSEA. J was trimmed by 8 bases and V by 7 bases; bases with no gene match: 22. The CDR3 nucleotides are TGCAGCGCCGACAGGTTAGAACCGGGACTAGGGGAACATGAGCAGTTCTTC. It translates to CSADRLEPGLGEHEQFF.

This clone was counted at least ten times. CDR3: CASSIDRAYPYEQYF. Here the CDR3 DNA reads TGTGCCAGTAGTATTGACAGGGCTTACCCCTACGAGCAGTACTTC. The chain combines TRBV19 with TRBJ2-7; 7 bases fit TRBD1. Per germline, CDR1 LNHDA and CDR2 SQIVND (reference sequence). The V segment lost 3 bases and the J segment 2 bases; nucleotides outside the gene matches: 7. CDR3 length: 15 residues.

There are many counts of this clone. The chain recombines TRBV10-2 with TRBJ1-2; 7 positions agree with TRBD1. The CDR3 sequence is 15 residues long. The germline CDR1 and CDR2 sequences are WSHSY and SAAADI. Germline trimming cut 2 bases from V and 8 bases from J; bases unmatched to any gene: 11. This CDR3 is CASSESPEGAGGYTF. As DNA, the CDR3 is TGCGCCAGCAGTGAGAGCCCCGAGGGGGCCGGCGGCTACACCTTC.

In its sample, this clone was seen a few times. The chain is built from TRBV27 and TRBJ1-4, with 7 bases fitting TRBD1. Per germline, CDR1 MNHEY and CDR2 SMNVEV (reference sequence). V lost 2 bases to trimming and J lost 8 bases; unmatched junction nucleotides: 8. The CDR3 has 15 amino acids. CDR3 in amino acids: CASSLRGRGQEKLFF. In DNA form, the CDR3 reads TGTGCCAGCAGTTTACGGGGAAGGGGGCAGGAAAAACTGTTTTTT.

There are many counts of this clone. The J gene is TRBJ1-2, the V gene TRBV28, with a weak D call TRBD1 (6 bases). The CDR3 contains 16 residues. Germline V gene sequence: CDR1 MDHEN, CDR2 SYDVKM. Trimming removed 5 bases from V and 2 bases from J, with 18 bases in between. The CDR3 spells CASSHRGPGQNYGYTF. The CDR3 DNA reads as TGTGCCAGCAGTCACCGGGGCCCAGGACAGAACTATGGCTACACCTTC.

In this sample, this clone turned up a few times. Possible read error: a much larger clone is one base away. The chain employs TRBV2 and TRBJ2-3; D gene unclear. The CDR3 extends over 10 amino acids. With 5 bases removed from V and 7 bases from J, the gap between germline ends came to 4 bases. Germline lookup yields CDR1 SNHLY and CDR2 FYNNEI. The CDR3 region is CASSQHTQYF. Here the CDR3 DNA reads TGTGCCAGCAGTCAACATACGCAGTATTTT. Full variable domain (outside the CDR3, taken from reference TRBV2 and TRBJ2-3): EPEVTQTPSHQVTQMGQEVILRCVPISNHLYFYWYRQILGQKVEFLVSFYNNEISEKSEIFDDQFSVERPDGSNFTLKIRSTKLEDSAMYFCASSQHTQYFGPGTRLTVL.

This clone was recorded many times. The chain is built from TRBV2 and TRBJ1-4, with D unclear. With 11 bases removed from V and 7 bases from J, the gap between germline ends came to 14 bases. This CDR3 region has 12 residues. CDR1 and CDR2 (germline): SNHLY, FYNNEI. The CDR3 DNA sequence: TGTGCCGGCCGGGAGGGAGGTGAAAAACTGTTTTTT. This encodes CAGREGGEKLFF.

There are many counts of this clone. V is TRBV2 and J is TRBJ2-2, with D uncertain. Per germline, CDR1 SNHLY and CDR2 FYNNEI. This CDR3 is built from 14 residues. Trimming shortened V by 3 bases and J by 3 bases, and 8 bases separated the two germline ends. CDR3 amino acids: CASSEALDTGELFF. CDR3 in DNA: TGTGCCAGCAGTGAGGCCTTAGACACCGGGGAGCTGTTTTTT.

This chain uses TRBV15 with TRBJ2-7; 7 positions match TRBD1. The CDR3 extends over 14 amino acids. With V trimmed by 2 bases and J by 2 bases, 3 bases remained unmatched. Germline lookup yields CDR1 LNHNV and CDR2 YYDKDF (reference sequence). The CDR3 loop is CATSRPDRAYEQYF. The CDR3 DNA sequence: TGTGCCACCAGCAGACCAGACAGGGCCTACGAGCAGTACTTC.

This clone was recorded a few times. CDR3 loop: CASSPGTGFFYGYTF. CDR3 DNA: TGTGCCAGCAGTCCTGGGACGGGGTTCTTCTATGGCTACACCTTC. The chain employs TRBV12-3 or TRBV12-4 and TRBJ1-2, with a weak D call TRBD1 (5 bases). CDR3 length: 15 residues. The germline V and J ends were trimmed by 5 bases and 4 bases, with 17 bases remaining between them.

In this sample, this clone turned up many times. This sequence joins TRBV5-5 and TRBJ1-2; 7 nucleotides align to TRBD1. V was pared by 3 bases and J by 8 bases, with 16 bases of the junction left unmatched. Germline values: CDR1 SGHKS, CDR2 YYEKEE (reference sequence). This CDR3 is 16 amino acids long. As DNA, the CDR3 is TGTGCCAGCAGCTCTCTGCGTGGGACAGTAATCGTCGGCTACACCTTC. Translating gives CASSSLRGTVIVGYTF.

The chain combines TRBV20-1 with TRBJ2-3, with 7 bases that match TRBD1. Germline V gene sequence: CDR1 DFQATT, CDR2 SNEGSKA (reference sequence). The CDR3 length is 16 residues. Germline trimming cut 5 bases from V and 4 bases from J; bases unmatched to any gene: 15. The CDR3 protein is CSAQRDSVLVADTQYF. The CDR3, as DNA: TGCAGTGCTCAAAGGGACAGCGTCTTGGTGGCAGATACGCAGTATTTT.

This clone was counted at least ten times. The CDR3 is CASSRDRGPSTDTQYF. The CDR3 DNA is TGTGCCAGCAGCCGGGACAGGGGGCCGAGCACAGATACGCAGTATTTT. V usage is TRBV11-1 and J usage is TRBJ2-3; 12 bases are a match to TRBD1. Trimming took 5 bases from V and 0 from J; bases not matched to a gene: 3. This CDR3 contains 16 residues. CDR1 is SGHAT and CDR2 is FQDESV in the germline V gene (reference sequence).

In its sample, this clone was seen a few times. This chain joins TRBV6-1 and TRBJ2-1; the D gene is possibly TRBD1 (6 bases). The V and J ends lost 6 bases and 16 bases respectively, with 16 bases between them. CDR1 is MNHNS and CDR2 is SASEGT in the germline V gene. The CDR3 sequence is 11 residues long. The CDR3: CASSEQGINFF. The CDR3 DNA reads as TGTGCCAGCAGCGAACAGGGTATTAACTTCTTC.

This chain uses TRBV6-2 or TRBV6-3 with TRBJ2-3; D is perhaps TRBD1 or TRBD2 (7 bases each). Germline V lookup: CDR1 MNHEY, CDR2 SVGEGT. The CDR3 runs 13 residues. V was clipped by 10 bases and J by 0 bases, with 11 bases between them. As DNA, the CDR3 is TGTGCCATCAGGGGGGGTAGCACAGATACGCAGTATTTT. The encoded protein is CAIRGGSTDTQYF.

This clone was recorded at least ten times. CDR3 DNA sequence: TGTGCCAGCAGCGGGGGGGGAACATCTGGAAACACCATATATTTT. It is translated as CASSGGGTSGNTIYF. This rearrangement joins TRBV9 to TRBJ1-3; D is perhaps TRBD1 (5 bases). The CDR3 is 15 amino acids. Trimming removed 3 bases at V and 1 base at J, with 11 bases between. Germline V gives CDR1 SGDLS, CDR2 YYNGEE.

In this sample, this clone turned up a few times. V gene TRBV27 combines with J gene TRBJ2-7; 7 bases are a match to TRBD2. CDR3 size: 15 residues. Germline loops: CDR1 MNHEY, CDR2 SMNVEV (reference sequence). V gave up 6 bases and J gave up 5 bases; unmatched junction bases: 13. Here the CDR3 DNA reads TGTGCCAGCAGGGAACTATCGGGAGGCCTGCACGAGCAGTACTTC. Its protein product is CASRELSGGLHEQYF.

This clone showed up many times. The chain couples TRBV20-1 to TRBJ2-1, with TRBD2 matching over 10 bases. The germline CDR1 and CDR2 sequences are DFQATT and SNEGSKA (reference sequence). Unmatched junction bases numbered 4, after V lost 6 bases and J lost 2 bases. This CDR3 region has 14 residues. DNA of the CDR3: TGCAGTGCCCAAACTAGCGGGGCCTACAATGAGCAGTTCTTC. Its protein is CSAQTSGAYNEQFF.

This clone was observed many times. This CDR3 reads CASSYPQGPYEQYF. CDR3 bases: TGTGCCAGCAGTTACCCACAGGGGCCCTACGAGCAGTACTTC. This chain joins TRBV6-2 or TRBV6-3 and TRBJ2-7; 7 bases fit TRBD1. V trimming: 2 bases; J trimming: 2 bases; junction bases outside the gene matches: 3. Germline CDR1 reads MNHEY; CDR2 reads SVGEGT. This CDR3 comprises 14 residues.

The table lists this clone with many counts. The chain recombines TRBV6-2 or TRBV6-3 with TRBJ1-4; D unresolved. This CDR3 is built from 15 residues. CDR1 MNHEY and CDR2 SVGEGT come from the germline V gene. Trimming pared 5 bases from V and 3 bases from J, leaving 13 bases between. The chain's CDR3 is CASSEWLNSNEKLFF. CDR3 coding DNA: TGTGCCAGCAGTGAATGGCTCAACTCTAATGAAAAACTGTTTTTT.

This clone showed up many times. CDR3 loop: CASSIDPQGSPDTQYF. The CDR3 DNA reads as TGTGCCAGTAGTATAGATCCCCAGGGTTCGCCAGATACGCAGTATTTT. This rearrangement joins TRBV19 to TRBJ2-3; D possibly corresponds to TRBD1 (5 bases). There are 16 residues in the CDR3. Per germline, CDR1 LNHDA and CDR2 SQIVND (reference sequence). V shed 0 bases and J shed 4 bases, with 14 bases lying between them.

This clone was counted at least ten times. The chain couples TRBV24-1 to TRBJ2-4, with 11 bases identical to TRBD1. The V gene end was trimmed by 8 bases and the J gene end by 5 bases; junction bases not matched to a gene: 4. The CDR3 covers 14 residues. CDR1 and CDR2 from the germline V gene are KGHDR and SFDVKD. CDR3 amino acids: CATIRTGGENIQYF. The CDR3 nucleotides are TGTGCCACCATCCGGACAGGGGGCGAAAACATTCAGTACTTC.